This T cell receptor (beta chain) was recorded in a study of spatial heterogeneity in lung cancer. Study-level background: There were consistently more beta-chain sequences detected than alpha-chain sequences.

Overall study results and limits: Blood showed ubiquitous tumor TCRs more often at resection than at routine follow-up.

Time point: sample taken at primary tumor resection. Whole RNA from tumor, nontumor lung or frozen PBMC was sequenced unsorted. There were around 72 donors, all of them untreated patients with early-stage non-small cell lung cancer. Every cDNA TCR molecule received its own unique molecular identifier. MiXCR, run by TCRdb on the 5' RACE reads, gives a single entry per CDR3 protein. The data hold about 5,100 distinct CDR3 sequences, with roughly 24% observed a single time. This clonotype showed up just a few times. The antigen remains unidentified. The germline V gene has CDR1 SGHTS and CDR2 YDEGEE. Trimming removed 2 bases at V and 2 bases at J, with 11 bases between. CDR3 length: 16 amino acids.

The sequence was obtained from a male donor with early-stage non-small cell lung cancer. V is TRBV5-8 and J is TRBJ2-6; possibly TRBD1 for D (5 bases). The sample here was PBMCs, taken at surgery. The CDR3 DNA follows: TGTGCCAGCAGCTTACCCAGGGAAGCTGGGGCCAACGTCCTGACTTTC. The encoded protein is CASSLPREAGANVLTF.